The T cell receptor (beta chain) described here comes from a study of radiation and T cells in renal cell carcinoma. The time point was: baseline pretreatment blood. Documented treatment: 15 Gy SBRT to primary tumor, nephrectomy 4 weeks later. The data were produced by immunoSEQ multiplex PCR, yet TCRdb's version contains in-frame clones alone and is incomplete. This sample has some 140,000 clones, with more than 70% found just once. Worth noting for this clone: One end of the junction fails to match germline, which may point to a read error.

CDR1 and CDR2 (germline): MNHNS, SASEGT. The CDR3 extends over 14 amino acids. The TCR comes from a woman in her 50s with renal cell carcinoma. Sample: blood, taken from a patient whose treatment included radiotherapy and nephrectomy. The V and J genes are TRBV6-1 and TRBJ2-7; TRBD2 might be the D (5 bases). The CDR3 protein is CASREERGPYEQYF. The CDR3 DNA sequence: TGTGCCAGCAGAGAAGAGAGAGGGCCCTACGAGCAGTACTTC.